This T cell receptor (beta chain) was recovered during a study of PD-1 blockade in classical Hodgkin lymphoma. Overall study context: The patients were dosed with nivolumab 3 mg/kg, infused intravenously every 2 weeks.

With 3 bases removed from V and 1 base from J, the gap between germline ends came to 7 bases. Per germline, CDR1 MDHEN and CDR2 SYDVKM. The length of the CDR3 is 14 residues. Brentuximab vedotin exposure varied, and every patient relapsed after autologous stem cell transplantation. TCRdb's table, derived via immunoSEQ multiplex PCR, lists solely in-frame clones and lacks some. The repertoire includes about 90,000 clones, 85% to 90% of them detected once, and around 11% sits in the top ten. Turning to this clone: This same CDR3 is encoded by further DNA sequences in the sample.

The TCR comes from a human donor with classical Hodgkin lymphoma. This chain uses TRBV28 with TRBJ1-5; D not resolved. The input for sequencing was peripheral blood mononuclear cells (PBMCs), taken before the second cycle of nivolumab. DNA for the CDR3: TGTGCCAGCAGTTTGGCCGGGAGCAATCAGCCCCAGCATTTT. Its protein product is CASSLAGSNQPQHF.